A selection of T cell receptor beta chains follows, all from one sample in a study of cytomegalovirus exposure and HLA in healthy donors. Method: immunoSEQ multiplex PCR; TCRdb's copy keeps in-frame clones and lacks some. Found here are some 98,000 clones, approximately 70% of them singletons; the top ten hold around 2.3%. Sequencing input: PBMCs. These receptor sequences come from a man between 50 and 59 years old in good health and CMV-seronegative. The CDR3 runs from the conserved cysteine through the conserved F or W. Fields, in order: J gene, V gene, CDR3 protein.

TRBJ2-2 | TRBV6-5 | CASSWDRGDTGELFF
TRBJ2-5 | TRBV19 | CASSRIRGNQETQYF
TRBJ2-7 | TRBV20-1 | CSADYPGGYF
TRBJ1-4 | TRBV19 | CASSGQGWMEEKLFF
TRBJ2-1 | TRBV5-6 | CASSLDGGQRGEQFF
TRBJ2-1 | TRBV7-9 | CASSWEGTLEQFF
TRBJ2-2 | TRBV6-5 | CASSWTYELTGELFF
TRBJ1-3 | TRBV9 | CASSRRLSEGNTIYF
TRBJ2-4 | TRBV28 | CASSLDTGFAKNIQYF
TRBJ2-7 | TRBV25-1 | CASSDADRVIYEQYF
TRBJ2-3 | TRBV27 | CASGTGELLNTQYF
TRBJ1-4 | TRBV29-1 | CSIRGWANEKLFF
TRBJ2-1 | TRBV6-6 | CASMHRGGMSNEQFF
TRBJ2-1 | TRBV10-2 | CASSFADRFSYNEQFF
TRBJ1-3 | TRBV7-9 | CASSAISVPGNTIYF
TRBJ2-7 | TRBV6-5 | CASSRGRGDYEQYF
TRBJ1-5 | TRBV5-5 | CASSLGLALNQPQHF
TRBJ2-7 | TRBV25-1 | CASSDGQGKWWEQYF
TRBJ1-2 | TRBV5-4 | CASSRDRGNYGYTF
TRBJ2-1 | TRBV10-1 | CASSESGRAGEQFF
TRBJ2-5 | TRBV5-1 | CASSLVGGVQETQYF
TRBJ1-1 | TRBV28 | CASSEGGGTNTEAFF
TRBJ2-7 | TRBV19 | CASSSGTGPYEQYF
TRBJ2-3 | TRBV7-9 | CASSLSPGLTDTQYF
TRBJ2-5 | TRBV2 | CASSNRGFQETQYF
TRBJ2-5 | TRBV7-6 | CASSSEGGWRETQYF
TRBJ1-4 | TRBV6-5 | CATSRQGTNEKLFF
TRBJ2-7 | TRBV27 | CASSFAQGSYEQYF
TRBJ1-2 | TRBV6-1 | CASSFLPVNYGYTF
TRBJ2-5 | TRBV28 | CASSSSGGRETQYF
TRBJ1-5 | TRBV11-1 | CASSPSGQGMISNQPQHF
TRBJ2-1 | TRBV9 | CASSVALGGGTANNEQFF
TRBJ1-5 | TRBV2 | CASSPGFGSGSLGDQPQHF
TRBJ2-7 | TRBV27 | CASSFEREGQRRGQYF
TRBJ2-3 | TRBV5-4 | CASSFTSGPYLDTQYF
NA | TRBV19 | CASSTTYEQYF
TRBJ2-2 | TRBV2 | CASSEGSGTNTGELFF
TRBJ2-5 | TRBV5-1 | CASSGSSGDQETQYF
TRBJ2-7 | TRBV7-3 | CASSLYAGMSYEQYF
TRBJ1-2 | TRBV6-6 | CASRTGNRGYTF
TRBJ2-1 | TRBV19 | CASSKGRGGIGVNEQFF
TRBJ1-2 | TRBV10-3 | CATLDRGPNSYGYTF
TRBJ2-5 | TRBV11-2 | CASTPRGEETQYF
TRBJ2-7 | TRBV5-1 | CASKVAGGNSYEQYF
TRBJ1-2 | TRBV15 | CATSTPGQGWNYGYTF
TRBJ2-2 | TRBV10-1 | CASSGNGVDTGELFF
TRBJ2-1 | TRBV27 | CASSLWTGTVNEQFF
TRBJ2-2 | TRBV5-1 | CASRQAGTSASGELFF
TRBJ2-1 | TRBV2 | CASRHGGTVNEQFF
TRBJ1-2 | TRBV10-2 | CASSEALYTGNYGYTF
TRBJ2-1 | TRBV7-6 | CASSFGLAHGEQFF
TRBJ2-5 | TRBV27 | CASSRLAGQETQYF
TRBJ1-5 | TRBV2 | CASSGDRGNQPQHF
TRBJ1-5 | TRBV10-2 | CASSGTGGAQPQHF
TRBJ2-7 | TRBV11-2 | CASSGRPIQGGHEQYF
TRBJ1-1 | TRBV5-1 | CASSADRPPAEAFF
TRBJ2-1 | TRBV15 | CATAVRTYNEQFF
TRBJ2-1 | TRBV28 | CASSFVGQGYNEQFF
TRBJ2-7 | TRBV18 | CASSPGSSYEQYF